The 9 T cell receptor beta chains below were found in one sample sequenced in a study of OX40 agonist ivuxolimab in advanced cancers. Here immunoSEQ multiplex PCR was the method, and the copy in TCRdb shows in-frame clones only, minus some. The sample lists under 3,500 clones; roughly 90% were seen once. The material sequenced was CD4+ or CD8+ T cells sorted from blood, taken in a trial of the OX40 agonist ivuxolimab. The source of these receptors is an adult with an advanced solid tumor such as melanoma, head and neck, liver or kidney cancer.

The V gene is TRBV9, the J gene TRBJ2-3; 8 positions match TRBD1. This CDR3 contains 15 residues. V shed 3 bases and J 2 bases; nucleotides not matched to a gene: 5. CDR1 SGDLS and CDR2 YYNGEE come from the germline V gene. CDR3 DNA: TGTGCCAGCAGCGACCGGGACAGGTCCACAGATACGCAGTATTTT. Translation gives CASSDRDRSTDTQYF.

This chain connects TRBV4-2 to TRBJ2-1; 9 bases match TRBD2. CDR1 and CDR2 from the germline V gene are LGHNA and YNFKEQ. The CDR3 consists of 16 residues. J gave up 7 bases and V 1 base, and 8 bases lay outside the gene matches. This CDR3 is CASSQAGSGGRNEQFF. CDR3 coding DNA: TGTGCCAGCAGCCAAGCAGGAAGCGGGGGGAGGAATGAGCAGTTCTTC.

The chain carries TRBV2 and TRBJ1-6; D not resolved. Looked up from germline, CDR1 is SNHLY and CDR2 is FYNNEI. V was trimmed by 3 bases and J by 8 bases, leaving 14 bases between them. CDR3 length equals 15 residues. The CDR3 loop reads CASSDLGTTDSPLHF. The CDR3 coding sequence is TGTGCCAGCAGTGATCTGGGAACCACTGATTCACCCCTCCACTTT.

This chain uses TRBV7-9 with TRBJ1-1, with 7 bases fitting TRBD1. There are 18 residues in the CDR3. The J segment lost 5 bases and the V segment lost 0 bases, leaving 15 bases of the junction unmatched. The V gene's germline CDR1 is SEHNR and CDR2 FQNEAQ (reference sequence). CDR3 in amino acids: CASSLAYNFQQGGTEAFF. CDR3 bases: TGTGCCAGCAGCTTAGCATATAATTTTCAGCAGGGGGGAACTGAAGCTTTCTTT.

This clone was seen a single time. The CDR3 loop is CASTSGGDTGELFF. Here the CDR3 DNA reads TGTGCCAGCACTTCGGGGGGGGACACCGGGGAGCTGTTTTTT. This chain connects TRBV6-1 to TRBJ2-2; 8 bases line up with TRBD2. Trimming at V came to 7 bases and at J to 3 bases, leaving 4 bases not matched to a gene. Germline V lookup: CDR1 MNHNS, CDR2 SASEGT. The CDR3 extends over 14 amino acids.

The CDR3 here is CAISSGTARDAPLHF. Here the CDR3 DNA reads TGTGCCATCAGTTCCGGGACAGCCCGAGATGCACCCCTCCACTTT. The J gene is TRBJ1-6, the V gene TRBV10-3; 7 bases match TRBD1. CDR3 length: 15 residues. Trimming removed 5 bases from V and 11 bases from J; junction bases left unmatched: 12. The germline V gene has CDR1 ENHRY and CDR2 SYGVKD.

A single count supports this clone. CDR3 loop: CASSLVGAWPQNTIYF. The CDR3 DNA is TGTGCCAGCAGCTTAGTGGGCGCCTGGCCTCAGAACACCATATATTTT. The rearrangement joins TRBV7-2 to TRBJ1-3, with no clear D. Trimming cost V 1 base and J 7 bases, with 17 bases left between them. CDR3 size: 16 residues. Germline CDR1 reads SGHTA; CDR2 reads FQGNSA.

The V gene is TRBV5-1, the J gene TRBJ2-1, with 9 bases lining up with TRBD1. J lost 4 bases, V lost 4 bases, and 9 bases had no gene match. The CDR3 has 16 residues. Germline CDR1 is SGHRS and CDR2 is YFSETQ. As DNA, the CDR3 is TGCGCCAGCAGCCTCCTCGGGACAGGGTTTTACAATGAGCAGTTCTTC. Amino acids: CASSLLGTGFYNEQFF.

The J gene is TRBJ2-7, the V gene TRBV7-9; D is perhaps TRBD2 (5 bases). In germline, CDR1 is SEHNR, CDR2 FQNEAQ (reference sequence). The CDR3 contains 16 residues. V was clipped by 0 bases and J by 3 bases, with 15 bases between them. The CDR3 is CASSLAAGPGLYEQYF. The DNA of the CDR3 is TGTGCCAGCAGCTTAGCGGCCGGGCCAGGACTCTACGAGCAGTACTTC.